These T cell receptor beta chains were read from a single sample in a study of CD8 T cells in Susac syndrome. TCRdb passed the immunoSEQ multiplex PCR reads through MiXCR, listing each CDR3 protein once. In the table there are a few hundred thousand distinct CDR3 sequences, roughly 94% of which are singletons. Source material: CD4+ T cells from PBMCs. These receptors were taken from a human donor with multiple sclerosis. The CDR3 runs from the conserved cysteine through the conserved F or W. Each record gives: clone size, J gene, D gene, V gene, CDR3 DNA, CDR3 protein. The D gene is left open where the match is weak. A clone size is listed for some rows: how often the clone was seen (once, few, many), or a class if it is expanded.

.	TRBJ2-3	TRBD2	TRBV2	TGTGCCAGCAGCCTGGGACTAATCACAGATACGCAGTATTTT	CASSLGLITDTQYF
.	TRBJ1-1	.	TRBV3-1	TGTGCCAGCAGCCGCACCGACAGGAACACTGAAGCTTTCTTT	CASSRTDRNTEAFF
.	TRBJ2-5	TRBD2	TRBV11-2	TGTGCCAGCAGCACGGGACTAGCGGTGCAAGAGACCCAGTACTTC	CASSTGLAVQETQYF
.	TRBJ2-3	.	TRBV4-2	TGTGCCAGCAGCCAGAACCGGGACTTCGATACGCAGTATTTT	CASSQNRDFDTQYF
.	TRBJ2-7	TRBD2	TRBV12-3/TRBV12-4	TGTGCCAGCAGTTCGACTAGCGGGAACCACGAGCAGTACTTC	CASSSTSGNHEQYF
.	TRBJ2-1	TRBD2	TRBV24-1	TGTGCCACCAGTGAGGCTAGCGGGAGGAATGAGCAGTTCTTC	CATSEASGRNEQFF
.	TRBJ2-1	TRBD2	TRBV7-2	TGTGCCAGCAGCCCCCCTAGCGGGCACAATGAGCAGTTCTTC	CASSPPSGHNEQFF
.	TRBJ2-5	.	TRBV6-6	TGTGCCAGCAGGTTGACTACAGGGCGAGGGGAGACCCAGTACTTC	CASRLTTGRGETQYF
few	TRBJ1-2	TRBD1	TRBV25-1	TGTGCCAGCAGGCCTGGACAGGGGGTTGGCTACACCTTC	CASRPGQGVGYTF
.	TRBJ2-7	.	TRBV6-2/TRBV6-3	TGTGCCAGCGGACACCTATACGAGCAGTACTTC	CASGHLYEQYF
once	TRBJ2-1	.	TRBV4-1	TGCGCCAGCAGCCGAGGGGTTCCGCTTGCCTACAATGAGCAGTTCTTC	CASSRGVPLAYNEQFF
once	TRBJ2-1	.	TRBV6-5	TGTGCCAGCAGTTACCAGCCAGCGACAGGCGGTGAGCAGTTCTTC	CASSYQPATGGEQFF
.	TRBJ2-7	.	TRBV18	TGTGCCAGCTCACCATGGGACTACGAGCAGTACTTC	CASSPWDYEQYF
.	TRBJ1-2	TRBD1	TRBV5-4	TGTGCCGGCAGCTTGGAGCGTCAGGGGGCAAGATATGGCTACACCTTC	CAGSLERQGARYGYTF
once	TRBJ1-4	.	TRBV3-1	TGTGCCAGCAGCCCTCGTGGTGGGCCCAGGAATGAAAAACTGTTTTTT	CASSPRGGPRNEKLFF
.	TRBJ2-7	TRBD1	TRBV18	TGTGCCAGCTCACCACCGGGACAGTTCTCCTACGAGCAGTACTTC	CASSPPGQFSYEQYF
.	TRBJ1-6	TRBD1	TRBV6-5	TGTGCCAGCAGCGTTTCCGGGACAGGGGAATCACCCCTCCACTTT	CASSVSGTGESPLHF